Listed below are T cell receptor beta chains from one sample, sequenced in a study of blood T cell repertoires in COVID-19. Repertoires were generated with immunoSEQ multiplex PCR, while TCRdb's copy carries only in-frame clones and drops some. The table shows approximately 470,000 clones, with 70% to 90% occurring only once. The material sequenced was peripheral blood. These TCRs come from a human donor in a cohort sampled during active COVID-19. Both conserved end residues are part of each CDR3. Fields, in order: V gene, D gene, clone size, J gene, CDR3 DNA, CDR3 protein. D genes are given only for firm matches. Size is stated for part of the rows, as once, few or many counts, or as a class when the clone is expanded.

TRBV29-1,-,-,TRBJ2-7,TGCAGCGTTGCTGACGGACTAACCTACGAGCAGTACTTC,CSVADGLTYEQYF
TRBV19,TRBD1,-,TRBJ2-2,TGTGCCAGTAAATGGGCAGGGGGCATCACCGGGGAGCTGTTTTTT,CASKWAGGITGELFF
TRBV28,TRBD1,few,TRBJ1-5,TGTGCCAGCAGTCCCTCGACAGGGGCGGAACAGCCCCAGCATTTT,CASSPSTGAEQPQHF
TRBV5-1,TRBD2,once,TRBJ2-7,TGCGCCAGCAGCCAGACTAGCGGGAGGGCCTTGGGCTCCTACGAGCAGTACTTC,CASSQTSGRALGSYEQYF
TRBV25-1,TRBD2,-,TRBJ2-2,TGTGCCAGCAGTGGACTAGCGGGAGTAGGCACCGGGGAGCTGTTTTTT,CASSGLAGVGTGELFF
TRBV12-3/TRBV12-4,-,-,TRBJ1-1,TGTGCCAGCAGTCCGGGACTTTACACTGAAGCTTTCTTT,CASSPGLYTEAFF
TRBV6-5,-,-,TRBJ1-2,TGTGCCAGCAGTTATTCCGAGGGAGAATTGTATGGCTACACCTTC,CASSYSEGELYGYTF
TRBV5-1,-,few,TRBJ2-2,TGCGCCAGCAGCAAGGACATCGGGGAGCTGTTTTTT,CASSKDIGELFF
TRBV6-2/TRBV6-3,-,-,TRBJ2-1,TGTGCCAGCAGTTACTCGAATAACAGGGCCAATGAGCAGTTCTTC,CASSYSNNRANEQFF
TRBV7-6,TRBD2,-,TRBJ2-3,TGTGCCAGCAGCTTCGTAGCGGGAGAAACAGATACGCAGTATTTT,CASSFVAGETDTQYF
TRBV15,-,-,TRBJ1-1,TGTGCCACCAGTACAGGGTTGATCACTGAAGCTTTCTTT,CATSTGLITEAFF
TRBV18,-,-,TRBJ1-2,TGTGCCAGCTCACCCCCCCAGGGGAGCTATGGCTACACCTTC,CASSPPQGSYGYTF
TRBV7-2,TRBD1,-,TRBJ2-2,TGTGCCAGCAGCTCTTCCGGGACAGGGGGAGCCGGGGAGCTGTTTTTT,CASSSSGTGGAGELFF
TRBV7-7,TRBD1,-,TRBJ2-3,TGTGCTAGCAGCTTAGGGACAGGTAGCACAGATACGCAGTATTTT,CASSLGTGSTDTQYF
TRBV9,TRBD1,-,TRBJ2-3,TGTGCCAGCAGCCGCGGACAGGGGGGCGTGGTGGATACGCAGTATTTT,CASSRGQGGVVDTQYF
TRBV2,TRBD1,-,TRBJ1-6,TGTGCCAGCGTGGACAGGTTAAATTCACCCCTCCACTTT,CASVDRLNSPLHF
TRBV10-3,TRBD2,-,TRBJ2-5,TGTGCCACCAGGAACGGCGGGAGGGCCGGGCAAGAGACCCAGTACTTC,CATRNGGRAGQETQYF
TRBV3-1/TRBV3-2,TRBD1,few,TRBJ2-7,TGTGCCAGCAGCCAAGCCGGGACAGTCCCCTACGAGCAGTACTTC,CASSQAGTVPYEQYF
TRBV9,-,-,TRBJ1-6,TGTGCCAGCAGCGTAGGCGGCCAGGGATACAATTCACCCCTCCACTTT,CASSVGGQGYNSPLHF
TRBV6-6,-,once,TRBJ1-2,TGTGCCAGCAGTTACTCTGCAGAAACCTATGGCTACACCTTC,CASSYSAETYGYTF
TRBV19,TRBD2,-,TRBJ2-1,TGTGCCAGCGCCCCGAATTTAGCGGGAGACGTCAATGAGCAGTTCTTC,CASAPNLAGDVNEQFF
TRBV29-1,-,-,TRBJ1-3,TGCAGCGTCCAGGGCAGCTCTGGAAACACCATATATTTT,CSVQGSSGNTIYF
TRBV19,-,-,TRBJ1-2,TGTGCCAGTATCCCAGCGTCTAACTATGGCTACACCTTC,CASIPASNYGYTF
TRBV19,-,-,TRBJ2-7,TGTGCCAGTAGTATCCTTGTCGCGGCTACTTCCTACGAGCAGTACTTC,CASSILVAATSYEQYF
TRBV14,TRBD1,-,TRBJ1-2,TGTGCCAGCAGCCAGAAACAGGGGGCCAACTATGGCTACACCTTC,CASSQKQGANYGYTF
TRBV19,TRBD2,-,TRBJ2-5,TGTGCCAGTAGCGGCGGGAGTTTAGGGGAGACCCAGTACTTC,CASSGGSLGETQYF
TRBV5-1,-,-,TRBJ2-3,TGCGCCAGCAGCTTGGGGCCCCAAAGCACAGATACGCAGTATTTT,CASSLGPQSTDTQYF
TRBV19,TRBD2,-,TRBJ2-2,TGTGCCAGCCGGGGACTAGCCGACACCGGGGAGCTGTTTTTT,CASRGLADTGELFF
TRBV19,TRBD1,-,TRBJ1-6,TGTGCCAGTAGTACAGGGACAGTCGGTCGTTCACCCCTCCACTTT,CASSTGTVGRSPLHF
TRBV2,-,-,TRBJ1-2,TGTGCCAGCAGTGAATCTTTCAGGGTAACTGGCTACACCTTC,CASSESFRVTGYTF
TRBV28,TRBD2,-,TRBJ2-3,TGTGCCAGCAGCCTCCGCGGACTAGCGGGGGATACGCAGTATTTT,CASSLRGLAGDTQYF
TRBV5-6,-,-,TRBJ1-1,TGTGCCAGCAGCTTGGCCGGGGTGCTTACTGAAGCTTTCTTT,CASSLAGVLTEAFF
TRBV25-1,-,few,TRBJ1-1,TGTGCCAGCAGTGAAGATGGGAGTTCTTCTTTCTTT,CASSEDGSSSFF
TRBV19,-,-,TRBJ1-2,TGTGCCAGAAGCACGGGGTACACCTTC,CARSTGYTF
TRBV15,TRBD1,once,TRBJ2-2,TGTGCCACCAGCAGAGATAAAGGGACAGAATTCCCCGGGGAGCTGTTTTTT,CATSRDKGTEFPGELFF
TRBV2,-,-,TRBJ1-1,TGTGCCAGCAGTGAGGTCGCGGCTGTCACTGAAGCTTTCTTT,CASSEVAAVTEAFF
TRBV6-4,-,few,TRBJ1-1,TGTGCCAGCAGTGACACCAGGGTTTGGGCTTTCTTT,CASSDTRVWAFF
TRBV5-1,-,few,TRBJ2-1,TGCGCCAGCAGCCCGGAAGGGGCGCGGTGGGATGAGCAGTTCTTC,CASSPEGARWDEQFF
TRBV2,-,-,TRBJ1-4,TGTGCCAGCAGTGAACTCTCCGTCGCAACTAATGAAAAACTGTTTTTT,CASSELSVATNEKLFF
TRBV6-1,-,-,TRBJ1-5,TGTGCCAGCAGTGACGGGGGTGACAATCAGCCCCAGCATTTT,CASSDGGDNQPQHF
TRBV11-2,TRBD2,-,TRBJ2-7,TGTGCCAGCAGCTTAGGGGAGGGCTCGCAGTACTTC,CASSLGEGSQYF
TRBV7-2,TRBD2,-,TRBJ2-3,TGTGCCAGCTCGGGACTAGCGAGCACAGATACGCAGTATTTT,CASSGLASTDTQYF
TRBV6-2/TRBV6-3,TRBD1,-,TRBJ1-5,TGTGCCAGCAGTCGTACCGGGACAGATAATCAGCCCCAGCATTTT,CASSRTGTDNQPQHF
TRBV30,-,-,TRBJ2-3,TGTGCCTTCCGAAGGGGGAAATTCCCCACCTACACAGATACGCAGTATTTT,CAFRRGKFPTYTDTQYF
TRBV29-1,TRBD2,once,TRBJ2-1,TGCAGCGGGGGACTAGCGGGAGGGAATGAGCAGTTCTTC,CSGGLAGGNEQFF
TRBV6-2/TRBV6-3,-,-,TRBJ2-7,TGTGCCAGCAGTGCGGGACTGCCCTCCTACGAGCAGTACTTC,CASSAGLPSYEQYF
TRBV19,-,-,TRBJ1-3,TGTGCCAGTAGTAAACTGGACAGAGGCGGAAACACCATATATTTT,CASSKLDRGGNTIYF
TRBV6-6,-,few,TRBJ2-7,TGTGCCAGCAGGGACACGACTGGCTACGAGCAGTACTTC,CASRDTTGYEQYF
TRBV15,-,few,TRBJ2-7,TGTGCCACCAGCAGAGGAGGAGACAGCGCCACCTACGAGCAGTACTTC,CATSRGGDSATYEQYF
TRBV6-6,-,-,TRBJ1-1,TGTGCCAGCAGTTATAGGGACTCGGGTACTGAAGCTTTCTTT,CASSYRDSGTEAFF
TRBV5-1,TRBD1,-,TRBJ1-3,TGCGCCAGCAGCTCGGGACAGGCTGGAAACACCATATATTTT,CASSSGQAGNTIYF
TRBV30,TRBD1,-,TRBJ1-2,TGTGCCTGGAATGAACAGGGGGGTTATGGCTACACCTTC,CAWNEQGGYGYTF
TRBV15,TRBD2,-,TRBJ2-3,TGTGCCACCAGCAGACACCCACTAGCGGGAGTAACAGATACGCAGTATTTT,CATSRHPLAGVTDTQYF